This is a list of T cell receptor beta chains from one sample in a study of blood T cell repertoires in COVID-19. Generated by immunoSEQ multiplex PCR, the TCRdb table keeps only in-frame clones and is missing some. The profile shows a few hundred thousand clones, roughly 87% of them singletons. The sample taken for sequencing was peripheral blood. All receptors come from a middle-aged woman who had recovered from COVID-19. Both conserved end residues are trimmed from each CDR3. Expanded clones are given a class, and other clones once, few, many or no size at all.

NA,TRBV6-1,ASSEAGTGFSSNQPQH
NA,TRBV19,ASRDRVKQPQH
NA,TRBV18,ASSPEAVRSGYT
NA,TRBV11-3,ASSLTANTEAF
NA,TRBV27,ASSLSGGVHGEQY
NA,TRBV3-1/TRBV3-2,ASSQAGEGYT
NA,TRBV19,ASSMTGNYGYT
NA,TRBV27,ASKPGQGALGANVLT
NA,TRBV30,AWSVNSYTGELF
NA,TRBV6-5,ASQDRGNSPLH
once,TRBV7-2,ASSLRQIQETQY
NA,TRBV27,ASSSHSTSLQETQY
NA,TRBV3-1/TRBV3-2,ASSGVAGALETQY